Listed here is a single TCR beta chain. Germline V gene data show CDR1 as KGHSH and CDR2 as LQKENI. Trimming removed 6 bases at V and 4 bases at J, with 20 bases between. CDR3 size: 16 residues. Unique molecular identifiers were built into the TCRbeta library. Each CDR3 protein is one row after TCRdb ran MiXCR on the PCR reads. This sample carries nearly 550,000 distinct CDR3 sequences, roughly 18% of them seen once, and the ten largest clones take 3.3%. This specimen comes from a study of T-cell reconstitution after alpha-beta-depleted transplantation in children. The J gene is TRBJ2-3, the V gene TRBV18, with a tentative D call TRBD1 (6 bases). The source is a human donor who donated a stem cell graft to a child with acute lymphoblastic leukemia. Material: PBMCs from the stem cell graft donor, obtained from the stem cell graft. CDR3 residues: CASSRPIQGLADTQYF. The CDR3 nucleotides read TGTGCCAGCTCCCGACCCATTCAGGGGTTGGCAGATACGCAGTATTTT.